The 2 T cell receptor beta chains listed next were all sequenced from one sample in a study of blood T cells in healthy people across ages. Then a second PCR, running roughly 7 to 11 cycles, was carried out with a sample-barcoded 5' primer and a J-beta primer mix. A single record per CDR3 protein comes from TCRdb applying MiXCR to the 5' RACE reads. The table includes just under 900,000 distinct CDR3 sequences, 25% to 30% detected once. Material: blood. These receptors all stem from a woman at least 80 years old in good health.

This clonotype appeared many times. The gene calls are TRBV30 and TRBJ2-3, with unresolved D. The germline CDR1 and CDR2 sequences are GTSNPN and SVGIG (reference sequence). The CDR3 has 14 amino acids. Trimming took off 2 bases at V and 5 bases at J, with 14 bases between the two ends. As DNA, the CDR3 is TGTGCCTGGAGTTGGAAAGGGAAGGGAGATACGCAGTATTTT. Its translation is CAWSWKGKGDTQYF.

This clonotype was picked up a small number of times. This chain connects TRBV3-1 to TRBJ2-7; perhaps TRBD2 as D (6 bases). Trimming pared 1 base from V and 0 bases from J, leaving 19 bases between. This CDR3 region has 18 residues. Germline V gives CDR1 LGHDT, CDR2 YNNKEL (reference sequence). CDR3: CASSQVGICGVSSYEQYF. For the CDR3, the DNA is TGTGCCAGCAGCCAAGTTGGAATTTGCGGGGTCAGCTCCTACGAGCAGTACTTC.